This T cell receptor beta chain stems from a study of T cell responses to AZD1222 COVID-19 vaccine. This CDR3 is built from 14 residues. J gave up 8 bases and V 5 bases, and 8 bases lay outside the gene matches. Germline V CDR1 and CDR2: MDHEN, SYDVKM. As regards this clone: What it binds is unknown.

Repertoires were generated with immunoSEQ multiplex PCR, while TCRdb's copy carries only in-frame clones and drops some. The sample comprises 99,000 or so clones, around 90% of which are singletons, and 7% to 10% rests with the top ten. Overall study results and limits: Targeting of unmutated variant regions was reportedly seen in nearly half of spike-specific TCRs. The study found Spike-specific TCR breadth and depth rose after two AZD1222 doses. There were mostly white British donors and more females than males, and clonal diversity was possibly underestimated.

The receptor's source is an adult in good health. This chain links TRBV28 with TRBJ1-4; 7 nucleotides align to TRBD1. The starting material was peripheral blood, obtained on day 0 of AZD1222 vaccination. The CDR3 bases are TGTGCCAGCAGTGAAAGGGGGCTGAGAGAAAAACTGTTTTTT. This encodes CASSERGLREKLFF. Combining the CDR3 with reference TRBV28 and TRBJ1-4 gives the whole variable domain DVKVTQSSRYLVKRTGEKVFLECVQDMDHENMFWYRQDPGLGLRLIYFSYDVKMKEKGDIPEGYSVSREKKERFSLILESASTNQTSMYLCASSERGLREKLFFGSGTQLSVL.